What follows are 21 T cell receptor beta chains derived from one specimen sequenced in a study of T cell repertoires in cytomegalovirus infection. These receptors lack a known antigen. TCRdb reanalysed the reads using MiXCR and keeps one entry per CDR3 protein. In the table there are roughly 120,000 distinct CDR3 sequences, roughly a third of which are singletons. The material was CD8+ T cells from cultured PBMCs, obtained from culture after CMV antigen stimulation. The source of these receptors is a human donor in good health (CMV status not recorded). Some clones in this sample may be carry-over from other donors' samples.

This clonotype has just a few counts. The gene calls are TRBV7-6 and TRBJ1-2, with a possible D match to TRBD1 (6 bases). This CDR3 spans 16 amino acids. Per germline, CDR1 SGHVS and CDR2 FNYEAQ. V was trimmed by 5 bases and J by 1 base, leaving 17 bases between them. This CDR3 is CASSHARDILNYGYTF. The CDR3 DNA follows: TGTGCCAGCAGCCATGCCCGGGACATCCTTAACTATGGCTACACCTTC. Using reference TRBV7-6 and TRBJ1-2 for the parts outside the CDR3, the full variable domain is GAGVSQSPRYKVTKRGQDVALRCDPISGHVSLYWYRQALGQGPEFLTYFNYEAQQDKSGLPNDRFSAERPEGSISTLTIQRTEQRDSAMYRCASSHARDILNYGYTFGSGTRLTVV.

The rearrangement joins TRBV7-2 to TRBJ2-3; no firm D call. The CDR3 has 16 residues. From germline, CDR1 is SGHTA and CDR2 FQGNSA. V gave up 0 bases and J gave up 0 bases, with 10 bases separating them. The CDR3 DNA reads as TGTGCCAGCAGCTTAGCGGTATTGTGGAGCACAGATACGCAGTATTTT. Translating gives CASSLAVLWSTDTQYF.

This clonotype has just a few counts. The chain has TRBV12-3 or TRBV12-4 and TRBJ2-1, with D unresolved. V lost 5 bases to trimming and J lost 3 bases, with 20 bases between them. The CDR3 extends over 17 amino acids. The chain's CDR3 is CASSPPLGSYDYNEQFF. The CDR3 DNA sequence: TGTGCCAGCAGTCCCCCCCTGGGTAGCTACGACTACAATGAGCAGTTCTTC.

This chain connects TRBV10-3 to TRBJ2-7; D might be TRBD1 or TRBD2, each matching 5 bases. Trimming took 4 bases from V and 0 from J, leaving 10 bases between them. CDR1 is ENHRY and CDR2 is SYGVKD in the germline V gene. The CDR3 is 14 residues long. The CDR3 protein is CAISGDGSSYEQYF. CDR3 nucleotide sequence: TGTGCCATCAGTGGGGACGGCAGCTCCTACGAGCAGTACTTC.

The chain joins TRBV6-6 to TRBJ2-7; no firm D call. The CDR3 length is 14 residues. V was pared by 2 bases and J by 4 bases, with 12 bases between. In germline, CDR1 is MNHNY, CDR2 SVGAGI (reference sequence). The CDR3 DNA reads TGTGCCAGCAGTTACATTGTGTCGGATTACGAGCAGTACTTC. Protein product: CASSYIVSDYEQYF.

This clonotype was counted a few times. The gene calls are TRBV4-1 and TRBJ1-1; the D is unclear. V gave up 1 base and J gave up 4 bases, with 7 bases separating them. The CDR3 length is 13 residues. Germline V gene data show CDR1 as MGHRA and CDR2 as YSYEKL. As DNA, the CDR3 is TGCGCCAGCAGCCAAGTAGGGCCCACTGAAGCTTTCTTT. It codes for CASSQVGPTEAFF.

This clonotype has only a few counts. V and J are TRBV12-5 and TRBJ1-1; no reliable D call. The CDR3 is made up of 18 amino acids. Germline lookup yields CDR1 LGHNT and CDR2 FRNRAP. V dropped 3 bases and J dropped 2 bases, with 22 bases sitting between them. CDR3 sequence reads: CASGFSPIRVQANTEAFF. The CDR3 bases are TGTGCTAGTGGTTTTTCCCCCATAAGAGTCCAAGCTAACACTGAAGCTTTCTTT.

On this clonotype itself: A single base separates this from a much larger clone, so it may be a read error. The V call is TRBV7-8, the J call TRBJ2-5; a weak D match, TRBD2 (5 bases). The J call may be in error: the DNA end matches TRBJ2-1 better. This CDR3 is built from 15 residues. Germline loops: CDR1 SGHVS, CDR2 FQNEAQ. DNA for the CDR3: TGTGCCAGCAGCAGAGGGCAGTATGGGCAAGAGACCCAGTTCTTC. It yields the protein CASSRGQYGQETQFF.

Details on this clonotype: One end of the junction varies from germline; a read error may be responsible. The J gene is TRBJ2-7, the V gene TRBV28; a weak D match, TRBD1 (6 bases). The germline V gene encodes CDR1 MDHEN and CDR2 SYDVKM. The CDR3 loop spans 14 amino acids. In nucleotides, the CDR3 is TGTGCCGGCAGTCCCCGGGGACATGACTACGAGCAGTACTTC. Protein: CAGSPRGHDYEQYF.

The chain has TRBV4-3 and TRBJ1-2; D not certain. The CDR3 sequence is 14 residues long. Germline CDR1 is LGHNA and CDR2 is YSLEER. Deletions cut 1 base from V and 0 bases from J, with 6 bases between. In nucleotides, the CDR3 is TGCGCCAGCAGCCAAGGGTCACCTAACTATGGCTACACCTTC. Protein sequence: CASSQGSPNYGYTF.

The chain is built from TRBV2 and TRBJ1-4; 7 bases match TRBD1. The CDR3 contains 15 residues. With 1 base clipped from V and 2 bases from J, the junction kept 1 base outside the gene matches. CDR1 and CDR2 from the germline V gene are SNHLY and FYNNEI. The CDR3 DNA is TGTGCCAGCAGTGAAGTGACAGGGACTAATGAAAAACTGTTTTTT. Translated: CASSEVTGTNEKLFF.

The J gene is TRBJ1-1, the V gene TRBV12-3 or TRBV12-4; weak D call: TRBD1 (5 bases). The CDR3 covers 15 residues. Trimming took off 6 bases at V and 0 bases at J, with 14 bases between the two ends. The CDR3 DNA sequence: TGTGCCAGCAGATTCCCGCGGGGCATGAACACTGAAGCTTTCTTT. It specifies CASRFPRGMNTEAFF.

The sample holds a few counts of this clonotype. The chain joins TRBV6-6 to TRBJ1-2; 8 positions agree with TRBD1. There are 13 residues in the CDR3. Germline assignment: CDR1 MNHNY and CDR2 SVGAGI (reference sequence). Trimming cost V 7 bases and J 5 bases; bases outside gene matches: 6. CDR3 loop: CASTWTGRYGYTF. CDR3 coding DNA: TGTGCCAGCACTTGGACAGGGAGATATGGCTACACCTTC.

CDR3 sequence: CASNPTGDRNQPQHF. CDR3 DNA sequence: TGTGCCAGTAATCCCACAGGGGATCGGAATCAGCCCCAGCATTTT. The V call is TRBV19, the J call TRBJ1-5, with 7 bases matching TRBD1. Germline values: CDR1 LNHDA, CDR2 SQIVND (reference sequence). CDR3 length equals 15 residues. The trim removed 7 bases at V and 4 bases at J, leaving 10 bases unmatched.

As for this clonotype: An end of the junction differs from the germline gene, which may be a read error. V and J are TRBV9 and TRBJ1-2, with D hard to call. The V gene's germline CDR1 is SGDLS and CDR2 YYNGEE. CDR3 size: 14 residues. The CDR3 nucleotides are TGTACCAGCAGCGCGGACGCCATGAACTATGGCTACACCTTC. Protein sequence: CTSSADAMNYGYTF.

This chain links TRBV6-2 or TRBV6-3 with TRBJ2-1, with 10 bases identical to TRBD2. This CDR3 comprises 16 residues. The germline gives CDR1 MNHEY, CDR2 SVGEGT. The V gene end was trimmed by 0 bases and the J gene end by 2 bases; junction bases not matched to a gene: 1. The CDR3 loop reads CASSYSLAGAYNEQFF. DNA of the CDR3: TGTGCCAGCAGTTACTCGCTAGCGGGGGCCTACAATGAGCAGTTCTTC.

The genes are TRBV7-9 and TRBJ2-7; D perhaps matches TRBD1 (6 bases). The CDR3 is made up of 15 amino acids. In germline, CDR1 is SEHNR, CDR2 FQNEAQ (reference sequence). Trimming cost V 1 base and J 2 bases, with 12 bases left between them. CDR3 sequence (DNA): TGTGCCAGCAGCTTAGGACAGGAAATGGCCTACGAGCAGTACTTC. It is translated as CASSLGQEMAYEQYF.

The chain has TRBV25-1 and TRBJ1-5, with TRBD1 matching over 8 bases. V lost 4 bases and J lost 0; bases outside the gene matches: 14. Per the germline V gene, CDR1 is MGHDK and CDR2 is SYGVNS. The CDR3 length is 19 residues. Here the CDR3 reads CASSVLIGQGGFSNQPQHF. The DNA of the CDR3 is TGTGCCAGCAGTGTACTGATTGGACAGGGAGGGTTTAGCAATCAGCCCCAGCATTTT.

This clonotype has a handful of counts. V and J are TRBV5-5 and TRBJ1-6; tentatively, D is TRBD1 (5 bases). The germline V gene has CDR1 SGHKS and CDR2 YYEKEE (reference sequence). The CDR3 covers 15 residues. V was pared by 0 bases and J by 7 bases, with 11 bases between. CDR3 residues: CASSLVPGLNSPLHF. CDR3 DNA sequence: TGTGCCAGCAGCTTGGTGCCAGGGCTGAATTCACCCCTCCACTTT.

J is TRBJ2-7 and V is TRBV6-5; D possibly corresponds to TRBD2 (6 bases). The germline gives CDR1 MNHEY, CDR2 SVGAGI. CDR3 size: 14 residues. V shed 4 bases and J shed 1 base, with 11 bases lying between them. DNA for the CDR3: TGTGCCAGCAGTTTCGGGGGATATTCCTACGAGCAGTACTTC. This codes for CASSFGGYSYEQYF.

The chain recombines TRBV19 with TRBJ2-7; possibly TRBD1 for D (5 bases). Germline CDR1 LNHDA, CDR2 SQIVND (reference sequence). The CDR3 is 15 amino acids. Between the trimmed V and J ends, which lost 3 bases and 4 bases, there was a span of 16 bases. CDR3 in amino acids: CASSISGHLVYEQYF. CDR3 sequence (DNA): TGTGCCAGTAGTATTTCCGGACATCTCGTTTACGAGCAGTACTTC.